This entry lists 5 T cell receptor beta chains sequenced from one sample in a study of T cells in Graves' hyperthyroidism and ophthalmopathy. Amplification targeted TCR beta CDR3 regions from RNA transcripts. Primed by the HTBI set, a first-round RT-PCR was run on the TCR CDR3. TCRdb reprocessed the multiplex PCR reads with MiXCR, giving one entry per CDR3 protein. The table lists roughly 180,000 distinct CDR3 sequences, approximately 15% of them singletons. Specimen: blood. Every receptor here comes from a woman in her fifties or sixties with Graves' hyperthyroidism.

This clonotype has ten or more counts. This chain connects TRBV5-1 to TRBJ2-2; D is possibly TRBD1 or TRBD2 (5 bases each). In germline, CDR1 is SGHRS, CDR2 YFSETQ. V shed 5 bases and J shed 10 bases, with 18 bases lying between them. The CDR3 runs 14 residues. CDR3 sequence reads: CASRGDGLSQELFF. The CDR3 region has the DNA TGCGCCAGCAGAGGGGACGGCCTGTCTCAGGAGCTGTTTTTT.

Ten or more counts support this clonotype. In nucleotides, the CDR3 is TGTGCCAGCAGTTTATCGGCTAGCGGGGGGACAGATACGCAGTATTTT. Residues: CASSLSASGGTDTQYF. This sequence joins TRBV28 and TRBJ2-3, with 11 bases that match TRBD2. V lost 1 base to trimming and J lost 3 bases; unmatched junction nucleotides: 3. Germline V lookup: CDR1 MDHEN, CDR2 SYDVKM. The CDR3 loop spans 16 amino acids.

This clonotype was seen repeatedly, ten times or more. This chain joins TRBV7-3 and TRBJ1-1; 9 nucleotides line up with TRBD1. V lost 5 bases, J lost 7 bases, and 11 bases stayed unmatched. The CDR3 is 15 residues long. CDR1 and CDR2 from the germline V gene are SGHTA and FQGTGA. The CDR3 region has the DNA TGTGCCAGCAGCCAAACCGGGACAGGGAGGAGTGAAGCTTTCTTT. Protein sequence: CASSQTGTGRSEAFF.

At least ten counts were recorded for this clonotype. This chain joins TRBV6-1 and TRBJ1-1; TRBD1 might be the D (5 bases). Trimming took 6 bases from V and 1 from J, leaving 15 bases between them. Per the germline V gene, CDR1 is MNHNS and CDR2 is SASEGT. CDR3 size: 15 residues. CDR3 in amino acids: CASRALRDRNTEAFF. The CDR3 coding sequence is TGTGCCAGCAGAGCCTTGAGGGACCGGAACACTGAAGCTTTCTTT.

This clonotype was picked up many times. At one end, the junction sequence differs from germline, possibly due to a read error. The genes are TRBV2 and TRBJ2-3; 13 nucleotides line up with TRBD2. The CDR3 covers 18 residues. Looked up from germline, CDR1 is SNHLY and CDR2 is FYNNEI. CDR3 nucleotides: TGTGCCAGCACTGAAGGACTAGCGGGGGCCATGGGGGGAGATACGCAGTATTTT. It specifies CASTEGLAGAMGGDTQYF.